Following are 26 T cell receptor beta chains from one sample sequenced in a study of T cell repertoires in cytomegalovirus infection. TCRdb reanalysed the reads using MiXCR and keeps one entry per CDR3 protein. The top ten hold about 15% of the sample, which has 200,000 to 300,000 distinct CDR3 sequences, roughly 10% seen once. The sequenced sample was PBMCs. The receptors shown here come from a human donor in good health (CMV status not recorded). Some clones in this sample may be carry-over from other donors' samples.

This clonotype was seen many times. The CDR3 sequence is CASANAGFNQETQYF. The CDR3 nucleotides read TGTGCCAGCGCCAACGCGGGGTTCAACCAAGAGACCCAGTACTTC. The chain recombines TRBV28 with TRBJ2-5; tentative D call: TRBD2 (6 bases). V dropped 8 bases and J dropped 0 bases, with 16 bases sitting between them. The CDR3 extends over 15 amino acids. The germline gives CDR1 MDHEN, CDR2 SYDVKM.

This clonotype was seen repeatedly, ten times or more. This chain links TRBV7-2 with TRBJ1-6; 8 bases match TRBD1. The CDR3 loop spans 16 amino acids. CDR1 SGHTA and CDR2 FQGNSA come from the germline V gene. The trim removed 0 bases at V and 8 bases at J, leaving 6 bases unmatched. This CDR3 is CASSLAAGGAYSPLHF. In DNA form, the CDR3 reads TGTGCCAGCAGCTTAGCTGCAGGGGGCGCTTATTCACCCCTCCACTTT.

This clonotype was recorded at least ten times. V gene TRBV28 combines with J gene TRBJ2-7; 7 bases fit TRBD1. The germline gives CDR1 MDHEN, CDR2 SYDVKM. This CDR3 spans 15 amino acids. Unmatched junction bases numbered 12, after V lost 6 bases and J lost 4 bases. The CDR3 loop reads CASRPEGAKQYEQYF. The CDR3 nucleotides read TGTGCCAGCAGACCAGAGGGGGCGAAACAATACGAGCAGTACTTC.

This clonotype was seen only a few times. This sequence joins TRBV30 and TRBJ2-7; 10 bases line up with TRBD1. CDR1 and CDR2 (germline): GTSNPN, SVGIG (reference sequence). This CDR3 is built from 14 residues. Unmatched junction bases numbered 4, after V lost 3 bases and J lost 2 bases. In DNA form, the CDR3 reads TGTGCCTGGAGGGGACAGGGGTTCCCCTACGAGCAGTACTTC. It is translated as CAWRGQGFPYEQYF.

This chain joins TRBV7-9 and TRBJ2-7; no reliable D call. In germline, CDR1 is SEHNR, CDR2 FQNEAQ (reference sequence). This CDR3 is 11 amino acids long. Trimming took off 4 bases at V and 5 bases at J, with 6 bases between the two ends. CDR3 in amino acids: CASSYADEQYF. Written as DNA, the CDR3 is TGTGCCAGCAGCTACGCGGACGAGCAGTACTTC. Supplemented by reference TRBV7-9 and TRBJ2-7, the full variable domain reads DTGVSQNPRHKITKRGQNVTFRCDPISEHNRLYWYRQTLGQGPEFLTYFQNEAQLEKSRLLSDRFSAERPKGSFSTLEIQRTEQGDSAMYLCASSYADEQYFGPGTRLTVT.

This clonotype was counted between two and nine times. The J gene is TRBJ2-5, the V gene TRBV5-5; TRBD1 aligns across 7 bases. Germline lookup yields CDR1 SGHKS and CDR2 YYEKEE (reference sequence). This CDR3 contains 15 residues. V shed 9 bases, J shed 2 bases, and the junction held 13 bases outside the gene matches. CDR3 sequence: CATSRGTVPQETQYF. DNA for the CDR3: TGTGCCACCTCAAGAGGGACAGTGCCTCAAGAGACCCAGTACTTC. Complete variable domain (other parts from reference TRBV5-5 and TRBJ2-5): DAGVTQSPTHLIKTRGQQVTLRCSPISGHKSVSWYQQVLGQGPQFIFQYYEKEERGRGNFPDRFSARQFPNYSSELNVNALLLGDSALYLCATSRGTVPQETQYFGPGTRLLVL.

This clonotype was counted a few times. V and J are TRBV4-2 and TRBJ2-7; 8 positions agree with TRBD1. Germline V lookup: CDR1 LGHNA, CDR2 YNFKEQ. V lost 0 bases to trimming and J lost 6 bases; unmatched junction nucleotides: 7. The length of the CDR3 is 15 residues. The CDR3 sequence is CASSQERTGNGEQYF. The DNA for the CDR3 is TGTGCCAGCAGCCAAGAAAGGACAGGGAACGGCGAGCAGTACTTC.

This clonotype was observed at least ten times. The chain employs TRBV12-3 or TRBV12-4 and TRBJ1-6; D is undetermined. The V and J ends lost 8 bases and 2 bases respectively, with 7 bases between them. The length of the CDR3 is 13 residues. CDR3 amino acids: CASVRAYNSPLHF. In nucleotides, the CDR3 is TGTGCCAGCGTAAGGGCCTATAATTCACCCCTCCACTTT.

At least ten counts were recorded for this clonotype. The genes are TRBV7-2 and TRBJ2-1; 7 bases map to TRBD2. The CDR3 totals 16 residues. Germline lookup yields CDR1 SGHTA and CDR2 FQGNSA. The V and J ends lost 0 bases and 4 bases, in that order; junction bases with no gene match: 6. The DNA for the CDR3 is TGTGCCAGCAGCTTAGCTGTGGGGGGGGGATACAATGAGCAGTTCTTC. Translated: CASSLAVGGGYNEQFF.

This clonotype showed up many times. The CDR3 reads CASSGMGYGYTF. In nucleotides, the CDR3 is TGTGCCAGCAGCGGCATGGGGTATGGCTACACCTTC. V is TRBV7-9 and J is TRBJ1-2; no clear D gene. V shed 5 bases and J shed 5 bases, with 9 bases lying between them. Per the germline V gene, CDR1 is SEHNR and CDR2 is FQNEAQ (reference sequence). This CDR3 has 12 residues.

This clonotype was observed at least ten times. The V call is TRBV7-2, the J call TRBJ1-1, with a possible D match to TRBD1 (5 bases). Germline V CDR1 and CDR2: SGHTA, FQGNSA. There are 15 residues in the CDR3. V dropped 0 bases and J dropped 4 bases, with 12 bases sitting between them. CDR3 nucleotide sequence: TGTGCCAGCAGCTTAGCAGGTTTCGGGGGCACTGAAGCTTTCTTT. Protein sequence: CASSLAGFGGTEAFF.

Only a few counts were recorded for this clonotype. The chain couples TRBV20-1 to TRBJ2-1, with TRBD2 identical over 15 bases. Trimming removed 3 bases from V and 1 base from J; junction bases left unmatched: 1. Germline V gene lookup returns CDR1 DFQATT and CDR2 SNEGSKA (reference sequence). The CDR3 covers 16 residues. The chain's CDR3 is CSARGLAGGSYNEQFF. The CDR3 bases are TGCAGTGCTAGGGGACTAGCGGGAGGTTCCTACAATGAGCAGTTCTTC.

This clonotype was picked up a small number of times. The CDR3 bases are TGTGCCAGCAGCTTCGGGACTAGCGGGGGGGCAAACATTCAGTACTTC. This encodes CASSFGTSGGANIQYF. The V call is TRBV7-2, the J call TRBJ2-4, with 16 bases lining up with TRBD2. Germline lookup yields CDR1 SGHTA and CDR2 FQGNSA. The CDR3 is 16 amino acids. Losses at the gene ends were 3 bases for V and 6 bases for J; bases not matched to a gene: 2.

Comments on this clonotype: An end of the junction does not agree with germline; a read error may underlie this. As DNA, the CDR3 is TGTGCCAGCAGCTTAGGACAGGGTGGCAATTCACCCTTCCACTTT. Residues: CASSLGQGGNSPFHF. The chain links TRBV7-2 to TRBJ1-6, with TRBD1 matching 7 bases. Germline CDR1 and CDR2: SGHTA and FQGNSA. The CDR3 has 15 residues.

The table lists this clonotype with a few counts. This sequence joins TRBV6-1 and TRBJ2-7; D unclear. This CDR3 region has 14 residues. The V end lost 6 bases, the J end lost 0 bases, and 12 bases lay between the germline ends. Germline V lookup: CDR1 MNHNS, CDR2 SASEGT. The CDR3: CASRGAVGSYEQYF. The CDR3 DNA is TGTGCCAGCAGGGGTGCCGTCGGCTCCTACGAGCAGTACTTC.

This clonotype appeared many times. The rearrangement links TRBV19 to TRBJ2-5, with D possibly TRBD1 on 5 matching bases. Germline loops: CDR1 LNHDA, CDR2 SQIVND (reference sequence). With 5 bases removed from V and 5 bases from J, the gap between germline ends came to 15 bases. The CDR3 is 14 amino acids. The CDR3 coding sequence is TGTGCCAGTAGTCCAGTAGGGGATCGGGAGACCCAGTACTTC. Amino acid sequence: CASSPVGDRETQYF.

This clonotype was recorded many times. V is TRBV7-2 and J is TRBJ2-3; D remains unclear. Trimming cost V 1 base and J 1 base, with 6 bases left between them. Looked up from germline, CDR1 is SGHTA and CDR2 is FQGNSA. This CDR3 contains 14 residues. CDR3 in amino acids: CASSLVSGTDTQYF. CDR3 sequence (DNA): TGTGCCAGCAGCTTAGTTTCGGGCACAGATACGCAGTATTTT.

This clonotype was detected ten times or more. CDR3 sequence: CASSLGTGTNPYNEQFF. The CDR3 region has the DNA TGTGCCAGCAGCTTAGGAACCGGGACTAACCCTTACAATGAGCAGTTCTTC. The rearrangement links TRBV7-6 to TRBJ2-1; 7 bases are shared with TRBD2. With 1 base clipped from V and 4 bases from J, the junction kept 10 bases outside the gene matches. Germline assignment: CDR1 SGHVS and CDR2 FNYEAQ. The CDR3 contains 17 residues.

The genes are TRBV4-2 and TRBJ1-6; D ambiguous. The CDR3 covers 14 residues. Deletions cut 0 bases from V and 7 bases from J, with 7 bases between. Germline V gene data show CDR1 as LGHNA and CDR2 as YNFKEQ. In DNA form, the CDR3 reads TGTGCCAGCAGCCAAGATAACCGGAATTCACCCCTCCACTTT. The encoded protein is CASSQDNRNSPLHF.

The CDR3 reads CSATPGRKESPLHF. In nucleotides, the CDR3 is TGCAGTGCTACCCCCGGGAGGAAGGAGTCACCCCTCCACTTT. The rearrangement uses TRBV20-1 and TRBJ1-6; D gene uncertain. CDR1 and CDR2 (germline): DFQATT, SNEGSKA (reference sequence). The CDR3 consists of 14 residues. Trimming left V 4 bases short and J 10 bases short, with 17 bases between.

V is TRBV7-3 and J is TRBJ2-3; TRBD2 matches 8 bases. Germline V gene sequence: CDR1 SGHTA, CDR2 FQGTGA. V shed 3 bases and J 2 bases; nucleotides not matched to a gene: 4. The CDR3 spans 15 residues. CDR3 nucleotide sequence: TGTGCCAGCAGCTTCGGGGGACTAGACACAGATACGCAGTATTTT. Translated: CASSFGGLDTDTQYF. Complete variable domain (other parts from reference TRBV7-3 and TRBJ2-3): GAGVSQTPSNKVTEKGKYVELRCDPISGHTALYWYRQSLGQGPEFLIYFQGTGAADDSGLPNDRFFAVRPEGSVSTLKIQRTERGDSAVYLCASSFGGLDTDTQYFGPGTRLTVL.

There are many counts of this clonotype. This chain joins TRBV7-2 and TRBJ1-2, with 8 bases identical to TRBD1. The V segment lost 2 bases and the J segment 4 bases; nucleotides outside the gene matches: 3. This CDR3 is 14 amino acids long. Per the germline V gene, CDR1 is SGHTA and CDR2 is FQGNSA. This chain's CDR3 is CASSLYRGSYGYTF. In DNA form, the CDR3 reads TGTGCCAGCAGCTTATACAGGGGGTCCTATGGCTACACCTTC.

At least ten counts were recorded for this clonotype. The chain employs TRBV7-2 and TRBJ1-4, with D possibly TRBD1 on 5 matching bases. V was cut by 0 bases and J by 5 bases, with 13 bases left in between. Germline V gives CDR1 SGHTA, CDR2 FQGNSA. The CDR3 runs to 16 residues. CDR3 bases: TGTGCCAGCAGCTTAGCGGGGACGGCTCCAAATGAAAAACTGTTTTTT. Its protein product is CASSLAGTAPNEKLFF.

This clonotype was found many times. V gene TRBV7-3 combines with J gene TRBJ2-1, with D perhaps being TRBD1 or TRBD2 (6 bases each). V was shortened by 5 bases and J by 1 base, with 12 bases between the two germline ends. The CDR3 is 15 residues long. The germline V gene has CDR1 SGHTA and CDR2 FQGTGA. CDR3 sequence: CASSTEGGSYNEQFF. In DNA form, the CDR3 reads TGTGCCAGCAGCACTGAGGGGGGATCCTACAATGAGCAGTTCTTC. Variable domain in full (rest from reference TRBV7-3 and TRBJ2-1): GAGVSQTPSNKVTEKGKYVELRCDPISGHTALYWYRQSLGQGPEFLIYFQGTGAADDSGLPNDRFFAVRPEGSVSTLKIQRTERGDSAVYLCASSTEGGSYNEQFFGPGTRLTVL.

The sample holds many counts of this clonotype. The chain couples TRBV7-2 to TRBJ2-3, with D hard to call. The V and J ends lost 4 bases and 6 bases respectively, with 8 bases between them. Germline V gives CDR1 SGHTA, CDR2 FQGNSA. The CDR3 spans 12 residues. CDR3 amino acids: CASSSEADTQYF. CDR3 DNA sequence: TGTGCCAGCAGCTCTGAAGCGGATACGCAGTATTTT.

This clonotype has ten or more counts. The chain employs TRBV7-8 and TRBJ1-5; no clear D. The CDR3 consists of 13 residues. Deletions cut 1 base from V and 3 bases from J, with 4 bases between. Germline V gives CDR1 SGHVS, CDR2 FQNEAQ. The CDR3 sequence is CASSLVANQPQHF. CDR3 coding DNA: TGTGCCAGCAGCTTAGTGGCCAATCAGCCCCAGCATTTT.